The 8 T cell receptor beta chains presented below share a single source sample, sequenced in a study of OX40 agonist ivuxolimab in advanced cancers. Sequenced by immunoSEQ multiplex PCR; TCRdb stores in-frame clones only, minus some. The data contain fewer than 100,000 clones, approximately 80% of them singletons. The sample consisted of CD4+ or CD8+ T cells sorted from blood, taken in a trial of the OX40 agonist ivuxolimab. All receptors derive from an adult with an advanced solid tumor such as melanoma, head and neck, liver or kidney cancer.

The chain has TRBV5-6 and TRBJ2-7, with TRBD1 matching 7 bases. Germline lookup yields CDR1 SGHDT and CDR2 YYEEEE. J gave up 3 bases and V 4 bases, and 10 bases lay outside the gene matches. The CDR3 has 15 amino acids. The CDR3 DNA reads TGTGCCAGCAGCCCGGTGGGACAGACCGACTACGAGCAGTACTTC. Its translation: CASSPVGQTDYEQYF.

The chain is built from TRBV29-1 and TRBJ2-3; TRBD2 aligns across 11 bases. Germline lookup yields CDR1 SQVTM and CDR2 ANQGSEA. CDR3 size: 12 residues. DNA of the CDR3: TGCAGTACTAGCGGGAGTACAGATACGCAGTATTTT. Encoded protein: CSTSGSTDTQYF.

This rearrangement joins TRBV11-3 to TRBJ1-1; no definite D call. Per germline, CDR1 SGHNT and CDR2 YENEEA. The V end lost 4 bases, the J end lost 2 bases, and 5 bases lay between the germline ends. This CDR3 has 12 residues. CDR3 in amino acids: CASSSFNTEAFF. CDR3 nucleotides: TGTGCCAGCAGCTCCTTTAACACTGAAGCTTTCTTT.

This sequence joins TRBV29-1 and TRBJ2-1, with 10 bases matching TRBD2. The germline V gene encodes CDR1 SQVTM and CDR2 ANQGSEA. CDR3 length equals 12 residues. V gave up 5 bases and J gave up 10 bases; unmatched junction bases: 5. The CDR3 reads CSVRASGGEQFF. Here the CDR3 DNA reads TGCAGCGTTCGGGCTAGCGGGGGAGAGCAGTTCTTC.

The V gene is TRBV5-5, the J gene TRBJ2-3; D gene ambiguous. V lost 0 bases to trimming and J lost 4 bases, with 12 bases between them. From germline, CDR1 is SGHKS and CDR2 YYEKEE (reference sequence). This CDR3 spans 15 amino acids. Here the CDR3 reads CASSLVPTAPDTQYF. CDR3 nucleotides: TGTGCCAGCAGCTTGGTCCCCACGGCCCCAGATACGCAGTATTTT.

The DNA of the CDR3 is TGTGCCAGCAGTTACTCGACCGGGATACTCTACGAGCAGTACTTC. Translating gives CASSYSTGILYEQYF. The chain uses TRBV6-5 and TRBJ2-7, with D possibly matching TRBD2 (5 bases). CDR1 and CDR2 from the germline V gene are MNHEY and SVGAGI. V was pared by 0 bases and J by 3 bases, with 12 bases between. CDR3 length equals 15 residues.

The chain combines TRBV28 with TRBJ1-3; weak D call: TRBD1 (6 bases). This CDR3 spans 15 amino acids. V was pared by 7 bases and J by 0 bases, with 13 bases between. Germline CDR1 is MDHEN and CDR2 is SYDVKM. Here the CDR3 DNA reads TGTGCCAGCAACCTTGGACAGCTCTCTGGAAACACCATATATTTT. Its protein is CASNLGQLSGNTIYF.

This clone was recorded a few times. The J gene is TRBJ2-7, the V gene TRBV6-1; 9 bases are a match to TRBD1. The V segment lost 4 bases and the J segment 1 base; nucleotides outside the gene matches: 5. Germline loops: CDR1 MNHNS, CDR2 SASEGT. The CDR3 extends over 15 amino acids. The CDR3 reads CASSGRDRVSYEQYV. The CDR3 DNA reads TGTGCCAGCAGTGGCAGGGACAGGGTTTCCTACGAGCAGTACGTC.